This T cell receptor beta chain was observed in a study of shared clonotypes between healthy human individuals. The wider study: CD4 naive and CD4 memory each took three plates per donor, while CD8 naive took two and CD8 memory one.

Study-wide findings and caveats: Shared clonotypes: about 5% naive CD4, around 3.4% naive CD8, about 2.5% memory CD4, approximately 0.37% memory CD8. Larger richness was generally estimated for naive than memory subsets.

Per the original methods: Sequence data from immunoSEQ were junction-only and lacked quality scores; consequently, filtering differed. Generated by immunoSEQ multiplex PCR, the TCRdb table keeps only in-frame clones and is missing some. V and J calls and clone size are copied from that table; D and trimming were computed from the DNA. Of hundreds of thousands of clones in the sample, roughly 98% were seen once. CD45RO-negative cells were positively selected for CCR7, leaving out terminally differentiated effector memory CD45RA+ cells. J was trimmed by 2 bases and V by 6 bases; bases with no gene match: 8. This CDR3 region has 16 residues. Germline loops: CDR1 MNHEY, CDR2 SMNVEV (reference sequence). This clone was seen just once. Antigen unknown.

The chain couples TRBV27 to TRBJ2-5; 11 bases are shared with TRBD2. Input material: naive CD8+ T cells sorted from blood. This TCR was recovered from a young man in good health. CDR3 residues: CASRDTSGGVQETQYF. The CDR3 DNA is TGTGCCAGCAGAGACACTAGCGGGGGTGTACAAGAGACCCAGTACTTC.